Listed below are T cell receptor beta chains from one sample, sequenced in a study of blood T cell repertoires in COVID-19. TCRdb's copy holds only in-frame clones and misses some; the assay was immunoSEQ multiplex PCR. The data contain over 200,000 clones, around 90% of them singletons. Specimen: peripheral blood. The receptors originated from a man under 40 with acute or convalescent COVID-19. Each CDR3 is given with its conserved first and last residue. The D gene is left open where the match is weak. Only part of the rows carry a size: once, few, many, or a class if the clone is expanded.

>TRBD1|NA|TRBV28|TRBJ1-2
CASSTRDSHTF
TGTGCCAGCAGTACCCGGGACAGCCACACCTTC
>TRBD2|NA|TRBV7-7|TRBJ2-5
CASSPRLAGGETQYF
TGTGCTAGCAGCCCTCGACTAGCTGGCGGGGAGACCCAGTACTTC
>TRBD1|NA|TRBV7-8|TRBJ1-2
CASSLGQGIFYGYTF
TGTGCCAGCAGCTTAGGACAGGGGATCTTCTATGGCTACACCTTC
>TRBD1|NA|TRBV4-1|TRBJ2-7
CASSHPGQPYEQYF
TGCGCCAGCAGCCACCCGGGACAGCCCTACGAGCAGTACTTC
>TRBD2|NA|TRBV5-5|TRBJ2-5
CASSSGLAGGMETQYF
TGTGCCAGCAGCTCGGGACTAGCGGGAGGAATGGAGACCCAGTACTTC
>NA|NA|TRBV6-1|TRBJ1-2
CASSEAPVRGGYGYTF
TGTGCCAGCAGTGAAGCGCCGGTGAGAGGTGGCTATGGCTACACCTTC
>TRBD2|NA|TRBV5-4|TRBJ2-1
CASSLELASYNEQFF
TGTGCCAGCAGCTTGGAACTAGCGAGCTACAATGAGCAGTTCTTC
>NA|NA|TRBV12-3/TRBV12-4|TRBJ2-7
CASSRQGPYEQYF
TGTGCCAGCAGTCGGCAGGGGCCCTACGAGCAGTACTTC
>NA|NA|TRBV6-5|TRBJ2-7
CASRETGRSYEQYF
TGTGCCAGCAGAGAGACAGGGAGGTCCTACGAGCAGTACTTC
>NA|NA|TRBV7-3|TRBJ2-7
CASSQGTDEQYF
TGTGCCAGCAGCCAAGGGACTGACGAGCAGTACTTC
>NA|NA|TRBV10-2|TRBJ2-7
CATTLRSSYEQYF
TGCGCCACCACTTTACGGTCCTCCTACGAGCAGTACTTC
>NA|once|TRBV6-5|TRBJ2-3
CASSDWVAADTQYF
TGTGCCAGCTCGGACTGGGTAGCGGCAGATACGCAGTATTTT
>TRBD1|NA|TRBV6-5|TRBJ1-2
CASRLGQGGSYGYTF
TGTGCCAGCAGATTGGGACAGGGGGGATCATATGGCTACACCTTC
>TRBD2|NA|TRBV3-1/TRBV3-2|TRBJ2-3
CASSLSLAVTDTQYF
TGTGCCAGCAGCCTTTCCCTAGCGGTCACAGATACGCAGTATTTT
>NA|few|TRBV30|TRBJ2-7
CAWKNSRGEQYF
TGTGCCTGGAAAAACTCTCGAGGGGAGCAGTACTTC
>NA|few|TRBV11-2|TRBJ2-7
CASSARQNYEQYF
TGTGCCAGCAGCGCCCGACAGAACTACGAGCAGTACTTC
>NA|NA|TRBV6-5|TRBJ2-3
CASRPRIATDTQYF
TGTGCCAGCAGACCGAGAATAGCAACAGATACGCAGTATTTT
>NA|NA|TRBV7-9|TRBJ2-7
CASGWGGSEQYF
TGTGCCAGCGGTTGGGGGGGCAGCGAGCAGTACTTC
>NA|NA|TRBV6-5|TRBJ2-7
CASSYSPLAGGEQYF
TGTGCCAGCAGTTACTCGCCGCTAGCCGGTGGCGAGCAGTACTTC
>TRBD1|many|TRBV28|TRBJ1-4
CASSQAGTGGEKLFF
TGTGCCAGCAGTCAAGCCGGGACAGGGGGCGAAAAACTGTTTTTT
>NA|NA|TRBV4-1|TRBJ2-4
CASSPRGGGSGGGKNIQYF
TGCGCCAGCAGCCCCCGGGGCGGGGGGTCAGGGGGTGGTAAAAACATTCAGTACTTC
>TRBD2|NA|TRBV11-2|TRBJ2-7
CASTRGAGTSGASYEQYF
TGTGCCAGCACACGCGGGGCTGGGACTAGCGGGGCCTCCTACGAGCAGTACTTC
>NA|NA|TRBV6-4|TRBJ1-1
CASSEQGNTEAFF
TGTGCCAGCAGTGAACAGGGTAACACTGAAGCTTTCTTT
>TRBD1|NA|TRBV9|TRBJ2-1
CASNTDIYRGPNEQFF
TGTGCCAGCAACACCGATATATACAGGGGGCCCAATGAGCAGTTCTTC
>NA|NA|TRBV7-9|TRBJ2-1
CASSLVQGGSYNEQFF
TGTGCCAGCAGCTTAGTACAGGGTGGGTCCTACAATGAGCAGTTCTTC
>TRBD2|NA|TRBV28|TRBJ2-7
CASRSAGDYEQYF
TGTGCCAGCAGGTCGGCGGGGGACTACGAGCAGTACTTC
>NA|NA|TRBV12-3/TRBV12-4|TRBJ1-2
CASSLTQGSGYTF
TGTGCCAGCAGTTTAACCCAGGGTTCTGGCTACACCTTC
>TRBD2|once|TRBV2|TRBJ2-1
CASRDGGARYEQFF
TGTGCCAGCAGGGACGGGGGGGCCCGTTATGAGCAGTTCTTC
>TRBD2|NA|TRBV2|TRBJ2-2
CASRAGTSGAGELFF
TGTGCCAGCAGGGCAGGGACTAGCGGGGCCGGGGAGCTGTTTTTT
>NA|NA|TRBV28|TRBJ1-5
CASSLTDRNQPQHF
TGTGCCAGCAGTTTAACAGACAGAAATCAGCCCCAGCATTTT
>NA|once|TRBV28|TRBJ1-1
CASSPVTEAFF
TGTGCCAGCAGCCCCGTCACTGAAGCTTTCTTT
>TRBD2|NA|TRBV5-8|TRBJ2-1
CASSRGLAGRREQFF
TGTGCCAGCAGCCGAGGACTAGCGGGACGCCGTGAGCAGTTCTTC
>TRBD1|NA|TRBV5-8|TRBJ1-5
CASSSYRDRAYSNQPQHF
TGTGCCAGCAGCTCTTACCGGGACAGGGCGTATAGCAATCAGCCCCAGCATTTT
>TRBD2|NA|TRBV5-1|TRBJ2-3
CASSDGGGDTDTQYF
TGCGCCAGCAGTGATGGCGGGGGGGATACAGATACGCAGTATTTT
>TRBD1|NA|TRBV24-1|TRBJ2-1
CATSEAGQGVGEQFF
TGTGCCACCAGTGAGGCGGGACAGGGGGTGGGTGAGCAGTTCTTC
>NA|NA|TRBV5-6|TRBJ2-7
CASSPGEGKVEQYF
TGTGCCAGCAGCCCAGGGGAGGGTAAAGTCGAGCAGTACTTC
>TRBD1|NA|TRBV5-1|TRBJ1-1
CASSTGQGVGNTEAFF
TGCGCCAGCAGCACAGGACAGGGTGTCGGAAACACTGAAGCTTTCTTT
>NA|once|TRBV6-5|TRBJ1-3
CASRATGRRGNTIYF
TGTGCCAGCAGAGCTACAGGGCGCAGGGGAAACACCATATATTTT
>NA|NA|TRBV7-9|TRBJ2-3
CASSTIDRGDTQYF
TGTGCCAGCAGCACCATAGACCGGGGGGATACGCAGTATTTT
>TRBD1|NA|TRBV2|TRBJ2-5
CASSRDRRETQYF
TGTGCCAGCAGTAGGGACAGACGTGAGACCCAGTACTTC
>NA|NA|TRBV29-1|TRBJ1-3
CSAQISGNTIYF
TGCAGCGCACAGATCTCTGGAAACACCATATATTTT
>NA|NA|TRBV20-1|TRBJ1-2
CSASLQARDGYTF
TGCAGTGCTAGTTTACAGGCAAGAGATGGCTACACCTTC
>TRBD1|NA|TRBV6-5|TRBJ1-1
CATQRQGHTEAFF
TGTGCAACGCAACGACAGGGACACACTGAAGCTTTCTTT
>TRBD1|NA|TRBV18|TRBJ2-1
CASSPQKGANEQFF
TGTGCCAGCTCACCACAAAAGGGGGCCAATGAGCAGTTCTTC
>NA|few|TRBV5-8|TRBJ1-2
CASSLPRGEEGYTF
TGTGCCAGCAGCTTGCCCCGCGGAGAGGAGGGCTACACCTTC
>TRBD1|NA|TRBV30|TRBJ1-5
CAWSKGGRLSNQPQHF
TGTGCCTGGAGTAAAGGGGGCCGATTGAGCAATCAGCCCCAGCATTTT
>TRBD1|once|TRBV5-1|TRBJ2-7
CASSLGGQVRTYEQYF
TGCGCCAGCAGCCTGGGGGGACAGGTGAGAACCTACGAGCAGTACTTC
>NA|NA|TRBV28|TRBJ2-7
CASGSWRILGKLYF
TGTGCCAGCGGGTCCTGGAGGATCCTCGGTAAGCTGTACTTC
>TRBD1|NA|TRBV2|TRBJ1-1
CASREKGGWTEAFF
TGTGCCAGCAGAGAGAAAGGGGGCTGGACTGAAGCTTTCTTT
>TRBD2|NA|TRBV20-1|TRBJ2-1
CSARGTPRGDEQFF
TGCAGTGCTCGTGGGACTCCCCGGGGGGATGAGCAGTTCTTC
>NA|NA|TRBV4-2|TRBJ2-4
CASSQEGGQRKNIQYF
TGTGCCAGCAGCCAAGAGGGCGGACAGCGCAAAAACATTCAGTACTTC
>TRBD1|NA|TRBV5-6|TRBJ2-5
CASSLPTGTGQETQYF
TGTGCCAGCAGCTTACCGACAGGGACGGGACAAGAGACCCAGTACTTC
>TRBD1|NA|TRBV28|TRBJ1-1
CASRPYGTGVSTEAFF
TGTGCCAGCAGGCCCTACGGTACAGGGGTTAGCACTGAAGCTTTCTTT
>TRBD2|once|TRBV11-3|TRBJ2-1
CASSFLAGAAGNEQFF
TGTGCCAGCAGCTTTTTAGCGGGAGCGGCAGGCAATGAGCAGTTCTTC
>TRBD2|NA|TRBV2|TRBJ2-3
CASSFLAGGPDTQYF
TGTGCCAGCAGTTTCCTAGCGGGAGGGCCAGATACGCAGTATTTT
>NA|NA|TRBV21-1|TRBJ2-1
CASSNPNVPLQGQFF
TGTGCCAGCAGCAACCCAAACGTCCCACTCCAGGGGCAGTTCTTC
>NA|NA|TRBV6-4|TRBJ2-7
CATREHQGSTYEQYF
TGTGCCACCAGAGAACACCAGGGGTCTACCTACGAGCAGTACTTC
>NA|NA|TRBV18|TRBJ2-2
CASCDAWGVGELFF
TGTGCCAGCTGCGACGCCTGGGGAGTCGGGGAGCTGTTTTTT
>TRBD2|NA|TRBV14|TRBJ2-1
CASSATSGGAREQFF
TGTGCCAGCAGCGCCACTAGCGGGGGGGCCCGTGAGCAGTTCTTC